The 9 T cell receptor beta chains below all came from one sample that was sequenced in a study of blood T cell repertoires in COVID-19. The protocol was immunoSEQ multiplex PCR, while the TCRdb copy is restricted to in-frame clones and leaves out a portion. Among roughly 100,000 clones listed, roughly 79% were seen once. The sample was peripheral blood. Source of these receptors: an elderly man with acute or convalescent COVID-19.

The chain couples TRBV25-1 to TRBJ2-7; weak D call: TRBD2 (6 bases). Germline V gives CDR1 MGHDK, CDR2 SYGVNS. CDR3 length equals 15 residues. Trimming removed 4 bases from V and 1 base from J, with 14 bases in between. The CDR3: CASSGSGTQSYEQYF. CDR3 nucleotide sequence: TGTGCCAGCAGTGGGTCAGGGACTCAATCCTACGAGCAGTACTTC.

The rearrangement uses TRBV5-1 and TRBJ1-1; D uncertain. Trimming left V 6 bases short and J 4 bases short, with 10 bases between. The CDR3 is made up of 12 amino acids. Per germline, CDR1 SGHRS and CDR2 YFSETQ. The CDR3 loop reads CASMEGGTEAFF. Written as DNA, the CDR3 is TGCGCCAGCATGGAGGGCGGCACTGAAGCTTTCTTT.

This clone was found a few times. The chain has TRBV9 and TRBJ1-5; 9 bases map to TRBD1. The CDR3 is made up of 14 amino acids. The germline V gene encodes CDR1 SGDLS and CDR2 YYNGEE. J was trimmed by 5 bases and V by 3 bases; bases with no gene match: 3. CDR3 protein: CASSAGTGYQPQHF. CDR3 DNA sequence: TGTGCCAGCAGCGCCGGGACAGGGTATCAGCCCCAGCATTTT.

The genes are TRBV24-1 and TRBJ1-4, with TRBD1 matching over 9 bases. CDR3 size: 15 residues. The V gene end was trimmed by 5 bases and the J gene end by 8 bases; junction bases not matched to a gene: 8. Germline CDR1 and CDR2: KGHDR and SFDVKD. Here the CDR3 reads CATSAPGTGNEKLFF. The CDR3 DNA is TGTGCCACCAGTGCTCCCGGGACAGGGAACGAAAAACTGTTTTTT.

V and J are TRBV7-2 and TRBJ1-2, with D possibly TRBD1 on 5 matching bases. The length of the CDR3 is 13 residues. The germline V gene has CDR1 SGHTA and CDR2 FQGNSA. The ends were cut back, 5 bases at V and 7 bases at J, with 14 bases in the middle. CDR3 region: CASSVRQGGGYTF. The DNA for the CDR3 is TGTGCCAGCAGCGTAAGGCAGGGAGGTGGCTACACCTTC. The full variable domain, its missing parts supplied by reference TRBV7-2 and TRBJ1-2, is GAGVSQSPSNKVTEKGKDVELRCDPISGHTALYWYRQSLGQGLEFLIYFQGNSAPDKSGLPSDRFSAERTGGSVSTLTIQRTQQEDSAVYLCASSVRQGGGYTFGSGTRLTVV.

The genes are TRBV7-3 and TRBJ2-3, with TRBD2 matching over 7 bases. V lost 2 bases and J lost 3; bases outside the gene matches: 5. The CDR3 loop spans 15 amino acids. Germline lookup yields CDR1 SGHTA and CDR2 FQGTGA. The CDR3 here is CASSLRGSGTDTQYF. CDR3 nucleotides: TGTGCCAGCAGCTTACGCGGGAGCGGTACAGATACGCAGTATTTT.

The rearrangement joins TRBV6-5 to TRBJ1-4; D uncertain. Trimming shortened V by 2 bases and J by 5 bases, and 9 bases separated the two germline ends. From germline, CDR1 is MNHEY and CDR2 SVGAGI. The CDR3 consists of 14 residues. The CDR3 loop reads CASSYDTWNEKLFF. For the CDR3, the DNA is TGTGCCAGCAGTTACGACACCTGGAATGAAAAACTGTTTTTT.

This chain connects TRBV5-6 to TRBJ2-3; 8 bases align to TRBD2. The junction had 4 bases not matched to a gene; V was cut back by 5 bases and J by 2 bases. The V gene's germline CDR1 is SGHDT and CDR2 YYEEEE. This CDR3 has 14 residues. As DNA, the CDR3 is TGTGCCAGCAGTATGACTAGCGTCACAGATACGCAGTATTTT. It encodes CASSMTSVTDTQYF.

CDR3 bases: TGTGCCAGCAGTTCGGACAGGGTTAGCAATCAGCCCCAGCATTTT. It yields the protein CASSSDRVSNQPQHF. The rearrangement uses TRBV27 and TRBJ1-5; 8 nucleotides align to TRBD1. V shed 4 bases and J 0 bases; nucleotides not matched to a gene: 2. CDR3 length equals 15 residues. CDR1 is MNHEY and CDR2 is SMNVEV in the germline V gene (reference sequence).